This T cell receptor beta chain originates from a study of regulatory T cells in long-lasting Graves disease. Specified time point: persistent/refractory GD, antithyroid drugs over 5 years with positive TRAb. The TCR library was made from RNA extracted from PBMCs. This clonotype was observed many times. Arm-PCR of CDR3 regions with iRepertoire HTBI primers generated TCR beta libraries. From the multiplex PCR reads, TCRdb called clonotypes with MiXCR, one entry per CDR3 protein. The data show 400,000 to 500,000 distinct CDR3 sequences, 20% to 25% seen once. V dropped 6 bases and J dropped 4; count of bases not matched to a gene: 5. CDR3 length: 14 residues. Germline V lookup: CDR1 MDHEN, CDR2 SYDVKM.

The chain recombines TRBV28 with TRBJ2-7; TRBD2 matches at 11 bases. The TCR comes from a female donor with Graves disease. The material was peripheral blood mononuclear cells (PBMCs), obtained when the disease was refractory, from a patient treated with antithyroid drugs. The CDR3 nucleotides are TGTGCCAGCAGACTCACTAGCGGGAGATACGAGCAGTACTTC. This sequence encodes CASRLTSGRYEQYF.